This T cell receptor beta chain is drawn from a study of cytomegalovirus exposure and HLA in healthy donors. Both 60 Vbeta primers and 13 Jbeta primers went into the PCR. Clones were sequenced by immunoSEQ multiplex PCR, and TCRdb holds only the in-frame ones, with some missing. Of about 86,000 clones detected, 70% to 75% appear once; the ten largest clones hold around 6.4%. Study findings and constraints: Within a later analysis, the majority of CMV-associated TCR beta chains appeared HLA-restricted.

Germline V gene lookup returns CDR1 SGHAT and CDR2 FQNNGV. V trimming: 1 base; J trimming: 6 bases; junction bases outside the gene matches: 0. This CDR3 has 13 residues. For this clone: The antigen is undetermined.

V gene TRBV11-2 combines with J gene TRBJ2-7, with 10 bases aligning to TRBD1. The sequence was collected from a woman in her 50s in good health and CMV-seropositive. Sequencing was carried out using PBMCs. CDR3 nucleotides: TGTGCCAGCAGCTTAGGACAGGGGGCCGAGCAGTACTTC. This sequence encodes CASSLGQGAEQYF.